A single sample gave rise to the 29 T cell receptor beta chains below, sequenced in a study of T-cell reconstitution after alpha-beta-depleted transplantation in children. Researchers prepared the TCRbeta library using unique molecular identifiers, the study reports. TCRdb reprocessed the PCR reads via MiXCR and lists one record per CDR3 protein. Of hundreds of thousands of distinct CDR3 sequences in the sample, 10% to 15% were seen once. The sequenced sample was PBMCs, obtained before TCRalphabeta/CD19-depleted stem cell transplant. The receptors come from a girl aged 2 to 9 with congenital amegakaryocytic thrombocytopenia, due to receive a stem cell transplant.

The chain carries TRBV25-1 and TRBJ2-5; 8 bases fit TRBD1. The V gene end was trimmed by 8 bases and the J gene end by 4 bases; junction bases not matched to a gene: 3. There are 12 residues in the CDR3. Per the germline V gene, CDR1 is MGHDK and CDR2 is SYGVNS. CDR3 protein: CASGQGSETQYF. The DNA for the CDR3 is TGTGCCAGCGGACAGGGATCAGAGACCCAGTACTTC.

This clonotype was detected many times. This CDR3 is CASSSGRGRDTQYF. The CDR3 DNA reads as TGCGCCAGCAGCTCCGGGAGAGGGAGGGATACGCAGTATTTT. The chain couples TRBV5-1 to TRBJ2-3; weak D call: TRBD2 (6 bases). The CDR3 has 14 residues. In germline, CDR1 is SGHRS, CDR2 YFSETQ. V was pared by 3 bases and J by 6 bases, with 14 bases between.

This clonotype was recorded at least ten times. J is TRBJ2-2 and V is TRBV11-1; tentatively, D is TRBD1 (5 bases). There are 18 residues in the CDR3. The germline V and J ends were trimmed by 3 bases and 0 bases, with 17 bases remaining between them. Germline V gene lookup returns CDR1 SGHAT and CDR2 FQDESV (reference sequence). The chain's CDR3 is CASSLTLLDRTNTGELFF. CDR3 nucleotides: TGTGCCAGCAGCTTGACCCTCCTCGACAGAACGAACACCGGGGAGCTGTTTTTT.

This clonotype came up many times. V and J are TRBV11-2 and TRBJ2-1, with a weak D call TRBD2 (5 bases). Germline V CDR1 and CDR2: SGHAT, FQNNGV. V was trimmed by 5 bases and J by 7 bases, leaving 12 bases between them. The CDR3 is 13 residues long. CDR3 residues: CASSPEDWNEQFF. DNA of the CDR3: TGTGCCAGCAGCCCCGAGGACTGGAATGAGCAGTTCTTC.

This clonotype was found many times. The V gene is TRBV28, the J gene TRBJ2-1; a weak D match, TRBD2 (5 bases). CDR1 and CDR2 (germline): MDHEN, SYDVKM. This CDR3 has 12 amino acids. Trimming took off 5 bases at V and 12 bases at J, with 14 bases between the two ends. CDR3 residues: CASSPSGIGQFF. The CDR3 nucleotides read TGTGCCAGCAGTCCTTCCGGGATCGGGCAGTTCTTC.

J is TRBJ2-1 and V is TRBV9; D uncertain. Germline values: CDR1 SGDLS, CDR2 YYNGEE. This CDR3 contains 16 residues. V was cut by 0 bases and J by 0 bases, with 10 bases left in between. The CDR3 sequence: CASSVVEWGSYNEQFF. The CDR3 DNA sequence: TGTGCCAGCAGCGTAGTGGAGTGGGGCTCCTACAATGAGCAGTTCTTC. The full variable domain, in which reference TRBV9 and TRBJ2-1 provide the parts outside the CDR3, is DSGVTQTPKHLITATGQRVTLRCSPRSGDLSVYWYQQSLDQGLQFLIQYYNGEERAKGNILERFSAQQFPDLHSELNLSSLELGDSALYFCASSVVEWGSYNEQFFGPGTRLTVL.

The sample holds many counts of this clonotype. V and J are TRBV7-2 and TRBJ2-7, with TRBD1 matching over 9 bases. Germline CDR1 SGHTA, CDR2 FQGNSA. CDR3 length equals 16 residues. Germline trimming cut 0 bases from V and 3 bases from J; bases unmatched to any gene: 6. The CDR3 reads CASSLALGTGSYEQYF. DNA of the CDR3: TGTGCCAGCAGCTTAGCGCTTGGGACAGGGAGCTACGAGCAGTACTTC.

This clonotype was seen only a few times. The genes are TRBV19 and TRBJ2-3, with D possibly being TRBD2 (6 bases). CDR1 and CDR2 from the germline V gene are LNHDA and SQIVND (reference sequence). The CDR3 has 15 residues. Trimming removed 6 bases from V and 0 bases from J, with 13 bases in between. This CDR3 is CASRGWGESTDTQYF. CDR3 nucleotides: TGTGCCAGTAGGGGATGGGGGGAGAGCACAGATACGCAGTATTTT.

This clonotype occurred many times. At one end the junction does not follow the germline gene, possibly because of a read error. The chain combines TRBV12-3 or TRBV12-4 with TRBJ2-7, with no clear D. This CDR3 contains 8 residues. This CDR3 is CASSPLDF. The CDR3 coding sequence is TGTGCCAGCAGTCCCTTGGACTTC.

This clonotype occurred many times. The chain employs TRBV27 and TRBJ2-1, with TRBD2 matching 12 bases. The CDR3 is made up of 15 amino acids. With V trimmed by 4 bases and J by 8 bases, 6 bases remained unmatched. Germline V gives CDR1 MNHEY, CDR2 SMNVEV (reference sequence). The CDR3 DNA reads TGTGCCAGCAGTTCCCGACTAGCGGGAGCCTATGAGCAGTTCTTC. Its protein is CASSSRLAGAYEQFF.

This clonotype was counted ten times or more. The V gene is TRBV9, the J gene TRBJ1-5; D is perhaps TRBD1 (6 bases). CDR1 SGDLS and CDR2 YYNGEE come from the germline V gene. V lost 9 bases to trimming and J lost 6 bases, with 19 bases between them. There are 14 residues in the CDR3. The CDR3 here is CATMGAGSSQPQHF. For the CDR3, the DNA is TGTGCCACCATGGGGGCAGGGTCAAGTCAGCCCCAGCATTTT.

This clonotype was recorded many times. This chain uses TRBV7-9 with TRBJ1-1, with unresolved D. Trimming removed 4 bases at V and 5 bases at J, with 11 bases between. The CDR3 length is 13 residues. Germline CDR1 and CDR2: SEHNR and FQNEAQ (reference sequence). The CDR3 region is CASSSERNTEAFF. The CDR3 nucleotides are TGTGCCAGCAGCTCCGAAAGAAATACTGAAGCTTTCTTT.

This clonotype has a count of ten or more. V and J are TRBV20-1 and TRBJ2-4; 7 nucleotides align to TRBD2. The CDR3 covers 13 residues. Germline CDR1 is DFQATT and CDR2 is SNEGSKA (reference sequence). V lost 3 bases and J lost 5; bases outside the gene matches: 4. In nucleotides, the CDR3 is TGCAGTGCTAGCGGGAGGATCGAAAACATTCAGTACTTC. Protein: CSASGRIENIQYF.

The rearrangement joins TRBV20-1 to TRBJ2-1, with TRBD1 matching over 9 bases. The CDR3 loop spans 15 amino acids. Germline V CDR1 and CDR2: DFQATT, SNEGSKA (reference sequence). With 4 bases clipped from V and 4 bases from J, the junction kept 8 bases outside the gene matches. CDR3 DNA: TGCAGTGCTAACGATCCGGGACAGGGTTACAATGAGCAGTTCTTC. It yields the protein CSANDPGQGYNEQFF.

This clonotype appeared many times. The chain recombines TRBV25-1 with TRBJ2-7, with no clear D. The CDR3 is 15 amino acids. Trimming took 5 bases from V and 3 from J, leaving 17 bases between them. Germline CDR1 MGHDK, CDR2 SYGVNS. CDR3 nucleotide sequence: TGTGCCAGCAGTTGGGGTCCGGACGGCGTCTACGAGCAGTACTTC. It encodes CASSWGPDGVYEQYF.

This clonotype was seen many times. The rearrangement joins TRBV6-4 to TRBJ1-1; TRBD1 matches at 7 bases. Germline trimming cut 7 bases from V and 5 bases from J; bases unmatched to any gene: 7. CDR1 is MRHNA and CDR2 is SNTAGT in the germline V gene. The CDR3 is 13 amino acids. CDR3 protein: CASNQGVGTEAFF. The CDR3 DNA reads TGTGCCAGCAACCAGGGGGTTGGTACTGAAGCTTTCTTT.

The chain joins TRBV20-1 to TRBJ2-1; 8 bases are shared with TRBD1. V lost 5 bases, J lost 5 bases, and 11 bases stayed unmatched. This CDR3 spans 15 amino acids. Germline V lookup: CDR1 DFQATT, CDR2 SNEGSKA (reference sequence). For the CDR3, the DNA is TGCAGTGCTCAAAGAGGGGGGACAGGACACAATGAGCAGTTCTTC. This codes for CSAQRGGTGHNEQFF.

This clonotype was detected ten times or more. CDR3 residues: CASSMSLGTRMFDTQYF. As DNA, the CDR3 is TGTGCCAGCAGTATGTCCTTGGGTACTAGGATGTTCGATACGCAGTATTTT. The rearrangement uses TRBV6-1 and TRBJ2-3, with D possibly TRBD2 on 5 matching bases. Deletions cut 5 bases from V and 6 bases from J, with 24 bases between. The CDR3 is 17 residues long. Per the germline V gene, CDR1 is MNHNS and CDR2 is SASEGT.

In nucleotides, the CDR3 is TGTGCCAGCAGTTTAATGGACAGGGAAGTTACCGAGCAGTACTTC. Translating it yields CASSLMDREVTEQYF. J is TRBJ2-7 and V is TRBV28; TRBD1 matches 8 bases. Per germline, CDR1 MDHEN and CDR2 SYDVKM. V lost 2 bases to trimming and J lost 6 bases; unmatched junction nucleotides: 9. This CDR3 has 15 amino acids.

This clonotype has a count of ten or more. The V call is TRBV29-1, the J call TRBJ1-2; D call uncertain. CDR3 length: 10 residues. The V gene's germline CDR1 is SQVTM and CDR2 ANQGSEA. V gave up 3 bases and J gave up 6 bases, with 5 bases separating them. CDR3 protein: CSVEADGYTF. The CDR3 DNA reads TGCAGCGTTGAGGCGGATGGCTACACCTTC.

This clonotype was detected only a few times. The CDR3, as DNA: TGTGCCAGCAGCGTAGGGGACAATGAGCAGTTCTTC. Its protein is CASSVGDNEQFF. The chain recombines TRBV9 with TRBJ2-1; D unresolved. Germline V gives CDR1 SGDLS, CDR2 YYNGEE. Trimming left V 0 bases short and J 5 bases short, with 3 bases between. The CDR3 runs to 12 residues. Full variable domain (remainder filled in from reference TRBV9 and TRBJ2-1): DSGVTQTPKHLITATGQRVTLRCSPRSGDLSVYWYQQSLDQGLQFLIQYYNGEERAKGNILERFSAQQFPDLHSELNLSSLELGDSALYFCASSVGDNEQFFGPGTRLTVL.

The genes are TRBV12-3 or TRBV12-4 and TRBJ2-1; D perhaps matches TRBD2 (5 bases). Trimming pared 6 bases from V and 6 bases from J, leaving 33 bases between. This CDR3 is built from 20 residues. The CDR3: CASSGRFSGLSQDGLNEQFF. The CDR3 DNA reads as TGTGCCAGCAGCGGCCGTTTCAGCGGTTTATCCCAGGATGGTCTCAATGAGCAGTTCTTC.

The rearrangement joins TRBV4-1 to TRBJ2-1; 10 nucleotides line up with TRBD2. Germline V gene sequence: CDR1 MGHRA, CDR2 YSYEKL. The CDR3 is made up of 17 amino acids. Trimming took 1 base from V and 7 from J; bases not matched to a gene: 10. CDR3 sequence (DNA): TGCGCCAGCAGCCAAGGGGGACCGGGACTAGCGATGAATGAGCAGTTCTTC. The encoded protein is CASSQGGPGLAMNEQFF.

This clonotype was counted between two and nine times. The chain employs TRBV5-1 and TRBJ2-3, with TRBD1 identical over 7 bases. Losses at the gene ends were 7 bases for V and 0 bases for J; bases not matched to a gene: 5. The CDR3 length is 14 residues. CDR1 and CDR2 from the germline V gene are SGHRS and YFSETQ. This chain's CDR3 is CASQTGSSTDTQYF. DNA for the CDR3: TGCGCCAGCCAGACAGGGAGTAGCACAGATACGCAGTATTTT.

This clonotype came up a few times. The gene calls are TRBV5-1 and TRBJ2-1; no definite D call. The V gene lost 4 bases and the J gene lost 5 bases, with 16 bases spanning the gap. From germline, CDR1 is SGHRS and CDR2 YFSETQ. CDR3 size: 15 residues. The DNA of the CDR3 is TGCGCCAGCAGCCCTAAGGACGGGTCCGACAATGAGCAGTTCTTC. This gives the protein CASSPKDGSDNEQFF.

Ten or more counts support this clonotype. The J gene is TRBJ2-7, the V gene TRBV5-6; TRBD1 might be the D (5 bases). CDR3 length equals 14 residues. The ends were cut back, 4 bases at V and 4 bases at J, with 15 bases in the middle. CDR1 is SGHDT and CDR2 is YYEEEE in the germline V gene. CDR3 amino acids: CASSPLDKGYEQYF. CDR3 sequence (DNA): TGTGCCAGCAGCCCTCTGGACAAGGGTTACGAGCAGTACTTC.

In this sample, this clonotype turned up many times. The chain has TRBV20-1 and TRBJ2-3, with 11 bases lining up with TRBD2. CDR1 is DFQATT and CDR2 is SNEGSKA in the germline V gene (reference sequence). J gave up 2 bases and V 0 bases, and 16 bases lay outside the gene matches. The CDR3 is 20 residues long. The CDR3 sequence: CSARDLYQTSGETLTDTQYF. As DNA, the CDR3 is TGCAGTGCTAGAGACTTATATCAGACTAGCGGGGAGACACTCACAGATACGCAGTATTTT.

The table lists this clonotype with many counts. DNA of the CDR3: TGTGCCATCAGTGCGAACCCGGGACTCAGCGCTGAGCAGTTCTTC. Protein sequence: CAISANPGLSAEQFF. The chain is built from TRBV10-3 and TRBJ2-1; D may be TRBD2 (6 bases). Trimming took 4 bases from V and 9 from J, leaving 19 bases between them. Germline V gives CDR1 ENHRY, CDR2 SYGVKD. The CDR3 totals 15 residues.

The CDR3 sequence is CASTHRRERTHSTDTQYF. CDR3 coding DNA: TGTGCCAGCACCCACCGGCGTGAGCGGACGCATAGCACAGATACGCAGTATTTT. This chain links TRBV6-1 with TRBJ2-3, with D possibly being TRBD2 (5 bases). Germline values: CDR1 MNHNS, CDR2 SASEGT. Trimming left V 7 bases short and J 0 bases short, with 23 bases between. The CDR3 spans 18 residues.